Listed below are T cell receptor beta chains from one sample, sequenced in a study of identical twins. TCRdb reprocessed the 5' RACE reads with MiXCR, giving one entry per CDR3 protein. The repertoire holds roughly 770,000 distinct CDR3 sequences, with roughly 20% as singletons. The sample also formed part of further work on T cells expressing NK-cell markers.

Sequenced: PBMCs. The receptors shown here come from a woman aged 18-35 years in good health. The CDR3 runs from the conserved cysteine through the conserved F or W. Each record gives: CDR3 length, V gene, clone size, D gene, J gene, CDR3 DNA, CDR3 protein. A D gene is named only where the DNA matches it firmly. Clone size is stated in some rows and not others, as once, few, many or a class when expanded.

CDR3 length: 17
V gene: TRBV12-3/TRBV12-4
clone size: -
D gene: -
J gene: TRBJ2-5
CDR3 DNA: TGTGCCAGCAGTTCTACCCCCCATGTGGCGGTCCAAGAGACCCAGTACTTC
CDR3 protein: CASSSTPHVAVQETQYF

CDR3 length: 12
V gene: TRBV20-1
clone size: -
D gene: TRBD1
J gene: TRBJ2-4
CDR3 DNA: TGCAGTGCTCAGACAGGGCTAAACATTCAGTACTTC
CDR3 protein: CSAQTGLNIQYF

CDR3 length: 16
V gene: TRBV20-1
clone size: -
D gene: -
J gene: TRBJ2-3
CDR3 DNA: TGCAGTGCTCCCGGGGGGCGTTCGGTTAGCACAGATACGCAGTATTTT
CDR3 protein: CSAPGGRSVSTDTQYF

CDR3 length: 16
V gene: TRBV5-4
clone size: -
D gene: TRBD2
J gene: TRBJ2-1
CDR3 DNA: TGTGCCAGCAGCTTGGTGGGCGGGGGGGCCGGTAATGAGCAGTTCTTC
CDR3 protein: CASSLVGGGAGNEQFF

CDR3 length: 16
V gene: TRBV6-1
clone size: few
D gene: -
J gene: TRBJ2-5
CDR3 DNA: TGTGCCAGCAGCTCCCTTCGTGGGGCCTGGGAAGAGACCCAGTACTTC
CDR3 protein: CASSSLRGAWEETQYF

CDR3 length: 16
V gene: TRBV21-1
clone size: once
D gene: -
J gene: TRBJ2-3
CDR3 DNA: TGTGCCAGCAGCAAAGCTGCGGGGGGCCCCGCGGATACGCAGTATTTT
CDR3 protein: CASSKAAGGPADTQYF

CDR3 length: 15
V gene: TRBV15
clone size: once
D gene: -
J gene: TRBJ1-2
CDR3 DNA: TGTGCCACCAGCAGAGTTAAGGACGCGGTCTATGGCTACACCTTC
CDR3 protein: CATSRVKDAVYGYTF

CDR3 length: 14
V gene: TRBV7-9
clone size: -
D gene: -
J gene: TRBJ2-3
CDR3 DNA: TGTGCCATTCGTAGAGGGGGGGCGACAGATACGCAGTATTTT
CDR3 protein: CAIRRGGATDTQYF

CDR3 length: 17
V gene: TRBV12-3/TRBV12-4
clone size: many
D gene: -
J gene: TRBJ1-2
CDR3 DNA: TGTGCCAGCAGTACCCGACAGGAATCAACTCCTGGTAGTGGCTACACCTTC
CDR3 protein: CASSTRQESTPGSGYTF

CDR3 length: 16
V gene: TRBV20-1
clone size: -
D gene: TRBD1
J gene: TRBJ1-6
CDR3 DNA: TGCAGTGCTAGACCGGGACAGGGAGGAATCTATTCACCCCTCCACTTT
CDR3 protein: CSARPGQGGIYSPLHF

CDR3 length: 14
V gene: TRBV5-6
clone size: -
D gene: -
J gene: TRBJ1-1
CDR3 DNA: TGTGCCAGCAGCTTGGGGACACTCCCCACTGAAGCTTTCTTT
CDR3 protein: CASSLGTLPTEAFF

CDR3 length: 12
V gene: TRBV2
clone size: -
D gene: -
J gene: TRBJ2-3
CDR3 DNA: TGTGCCAGTCTCCTGCTCGTGGATACGCAGTATTTT
CDR3 protein: CASLLLVDTQYF

CDR3 length: 13
V gene: TRBV27
clone size: -
D gene: TRBD2
J gene: TRBJ2-1
CDR3 DNA: TGTGCCAGCAGTTCTGGACTAGCGGGGGAGCAGTTCTTC
CDR3 protein: CASSSGLAGEQFF

CDR3 length: 15
V gene: TRBV18
clone size: few
D gene: TRBD2
J gene: TRBJ2-1
CDR3 DNA: TGTGCCAGCTCACCCTGGACTAGCGGGGGTGATGAGCAGTTCTTC
CDR3 protein: CASSPWTSGGDEQFF

CDR3 length: 17
V gene: TRBV5-1
clone size: -
D gene: TRBD1
J gene: TRBJ2-2
CDR3 DNA: TGCGCCAGCAGCTTTCCTGTGGCCAGGGGGCTTGCCGGGGAGCTGTTTTTT
CDR3 protein: CASSFPVARGLAGELFF

CDR3 length: 12
V gene: TRBV12-3/TRBV12-4
clone size: -
D gene: -
J gene: TRBJ1-3
CDR3 DNA: TGTGCCAGCAGGGGGGCTGGAAACACCATATATTTT
CDR3 protein: CASRGAGNTIYF

CDR3 length: 14
V gene: TRBV27
clone size: -
D gene: -
J gene: TRBJ2-1
CDR3 DNA: TGTGCCAGCAGTCCCAGGCGGACCTACAATGAGCAGTTCTTC
CDR3 protein: CASSPRRTYNEQFF

CDR3 length: 14
V gene: TRBV2
clone size: -
D gene: -
J gene: TRBJ2-7
CDR3 DNA: TGTGCCAGCAGCCGACAGGCGAGCTCCTACGAGCAGTACTTC
CDR3 protein: CASSRQASSYEQYF

CDR3 length: 17
V gene: TRBV5-5
clone size: once
D gene: -
J gene: TRBJ2-3
CDR3 DNA: TGTGCCAGCAGCTTGGCCCGGGGGTCCCTCCACACAGATACGCAGTATTTT
CDR3 protein: CASSLARGSLHTDTQYF

CDR3 length: 14
V gene: TRBV20-1
clone size: many
D gene: TRBD2
J gene: TRBJ2-2
CDR3 DNA: TGCAGTGCTAGCCGGACTAGCGCAACCGGGGAGCTGTTTTTT
CDR3 protein: CSASRTSATGELFF